Listed below are T cell receptor beta chains from one sample, sequenced in a study of blood T cell repertoires in COVID-19. TCRdb keeps only in-frame clones here, not all; method: immunoSEQ multiplex PCR. The sample includes about 340,000 clones, 80% to 90% of them seen just once. The sequencing sample was made of peripheral blood. Every receptor here comes from a woman in her sixties with COVID-19, enrolled during active disease. CDR3s include the opening cysteine and the closing phenylalanine or tryptophan. Each record gives: D gene, V gene, clone size, J gene, CDR3 protein, CDR3 DNA. D genes are given only for firm matches. A row's size may be missing; if present it is once, few, many or a size class.

>TRBD1|TRBV27|NA|TRBJ1-2
CASSSGQGISYGYTF
TGTGCCAGCAGCTCCGGACAGGGAATTAGCTATGGCTACACCTTC
>NA|TRBV11-2|NA|TRBJ1-1
CASSGYREDTEAFF
TGTGCCAGCAGCGGGTACCGGGAGGACACTGAAGCTTTCTTT
>NA|TRBV10-3|once|TRBJ1-2
CAIKEGLNGYTF
TGTGCCATCAAGGAGGGACTAAATGGCTACACCTTC
>TRBD2|TRBV7-2|NA|TRBJ2-2
CASSSSSGSNTGELFF
TGTGCCAGCAGCTCGTCTAGCGGGTCGAACACCGGGGAGCTGTTTTTT
>TRBD2|TRBV5-4|NA|TRBJ2-5
CASSSPGLAGLGTQYF
TGTGCCAGCAGCTCTCCGGGACTAGCGGGGCTTGGGACCCAGTACTTC
>NA|TRBV6-4|NA|TRBJ1-2
CASSAEGSNYGYTF
TGTGCCAGCAGTGCGGAGGGATCTAACTATGGCTACACCTTC
>NA|TRBV30|once|TRBJ1-6
CAWMLGQPYNSPLHF
TGTGCCTGGATGCTGGGCCAGCCCTATAATTCACCCCTCCACTTT
>NA|TRBV29-1|NA|TRBJ2-3
CSVMRGPTDTQYF
TGCAGCGTGATGCGGGGGCCCACAGATACGCAGTATTTT
>NA|TRBV5-6|NA|TRBJ1-4
CASSLQRGTNEKLFF
TGTGCCAGCAGCTTGCAGCGGGGGACGAATGAAAAACTGTTTTTT
>TRBD1|TRBV7-9|NA|TRBJ2-5
CASRRQGIQETQYF
TGTGCCAGCAGACGACAGGGCATACAAGAGACCCAGTACTTC
>TRBD1|TRBV19|NA|TRBJ1-2
CASSADRASTSNYGYTF
TGTGCCAGTAGTGCCGACAGGGCTAGTACTTCTAACTATGGCTACACCTTC
>NA|TRBV11-3|NA|TRBJ1-1
CASSLARPGAVMNTEAFF
TGTGCCAGCAGCTTAGCCCGGCCAGGGGCAGTGATGAACACTGAAGCTTTCTTT
>NA|TRBV27|NA|TRBJ1-1
CATPTSGAEAFF
TGTGCCACCCCAACGTCGGGGGCTGAAGCTTTCTTT
>NA|TRBV7-9|few|TRBJ2-2
CASSFRAFGQPTGELFF
TGTGCCAGCAGCTTCAGAGCCTTCGGACAGCCTACCGGGGAGCTGTTTTTT
>TRBD2|TRBV4-2|NA|TRBJ2-1
CASSPPGTNYNEQFF
TGTGCCAGCAGCCCACCCGGGACTAACTACAATGAGCAGTTCTTC
>NA|TRBV7-6|NA|TRBJ1-1
CASSGYREGYTEAFF
TGTGCCAGCAGCGGATACAGGGAGGGTTACACTGAAGCTTTCTTT
>NA|TRBV27|NA|TRBJ2-7
CASSLGQGISYEQYF
TGTGCCAGCAGTTTAGGGCAGGGGATCTCCTACGAGCAGTACTTC
>NA|TRBV19|NA|TRBJ1-1
CASSIRGEAFF
TGTGCCAGTAGTATAAGGGGGGAAGCTTTCTTT
>NA|TRBV5-4|NA|TRBJ2-1
CASRRKTGGDYNEQFF
TGTGCCAGCAGGCGAAAGACCGGCGGGGACTACAATGAGCAGTTCTTC
>TRBD2|TRBV7-2|NA|TRBJ2-1
CASSMGTSGGSSYNEQFF
TGTGCCAGCAGCATGGGGACTAGCGGGGGGAGCTCCTACAATGAGCAGTTCTTC
>NA|TRBV5-5|NA|TRBJ2-1
CATKFGGQSYNEQFF
TGTGCCACCAAATTCGGGGGTCAGTCCTACAATGAGCAGTTCTTC